This T cell receptor beta chain was retrieved from a study of beta chain features in type 1 diabetes. Overall study findings and caveats: TCRB CDR3 length was moderately but significantly reduced in all four CD4+ subsets of Type 1 diabetes patients.

Sorted cells reached over 95% purity in every population. The study reverse transcribed the entire isolated RNA, so it sequenced expressed TCRB transcripts. An average of approximately 3.4 million reads was obtained for naive, central memory and regulatory T cell samples. Assay used: immunoSEQ multiplex PCR; TCRdb lists only in-frame clones, some missing. Of under 200,000 clones in the sample, approximately 10% were seen once. V was cut by 4 bases and J by 6 bases, with 7 bases left in between. The CDR3 sequence is 12 residues long. Per germline, CDR1 SEHNR and CDR2 FQNEAQ (reference sequence). As concerns this clone: Antigen: not known.

The sequenced sample consisted of central memory CD4+ T cells from blood. This clonotype originated in a man aged 30 to 39 with type 1 diabetes. The chain combines TRBV7-9 with TRBJ2-1, with a possible D match to TRBD2 (6 bases). CDR3 DNA: TGTGCCAGCAGCTCGACTAGCAATGAGCAGTTCTTC. Translated, it gives CASSSTSNEQFF.